One sample yielded the 8 T cell receptor beta chains listed below, sequenced in a study of cytomegalovirus exposure and HLA in healthy donors. The protocol was immunoSEQ multiplex PCR, while the TCRdb copy is restricted to in-frame clones and leaves out a portion. The sample includes around 250,000 clones, around 90% seen only once; the top ten take 0.37%. Specimen: PBMCs. These receptors were collected from a woman in her late teens or twenties in good health and CMV-seronegative.

This clone came up once. The V call is TRBV21-1, the J call TRBJ1-1. TRBV21-1 is a documented pseudogene. The CDR3 totals 13 residues. CDR3 coding DNA: TGTGCCAGCAGCTTTTACGGGAACACTGAAGCTTTCTTT. Protein sequence: CASSFYGNTEAFF.

V gene TRBV28 combines with J gene TRBJ2-7; 7 bases match TRBD1. CDR1 and CDR2 (germline): MDHEN, SYDVKM. The CDR3 has 17 amino acids. The J segment lost 1 base and the V segment lost 6 bases, leaving 15 bases of the junction unmatched. The CDR3 is CASRPTTLGQLSYEQYV. Here the CDR3 DNA reads TGTGCCAGCAGGCCGACGACCCTGGGACAGCTATCCTACGAGCAGTACGTC.

The chain joins TRBV13 to TRBJ2-7; 10 bases map to TRBD1. The germline gives CDR1 PRHDT, CDR2 FYEKMQ (reference sequence). Losses at the gene ends were 5 bases for V and 1 base for J; bases not matched to a gene: 2. This CDR3 contains 14 residues. The CDR3 protein is CASSGDRGSYEQYF. CDR3 nucleotides: TGTGCCAGCAGCGGGGACAGGGGATCCTACGAGCAGTACTTC.

The V and J genes are TRBV7-3 and TRBJ2-1, with 10 bases fitting TRBD2. The CDR3 runs to 15 residues. V gave up 4 bases and J gave up 3 bases; unmatched junction bases: 3. The germline gives CDR1 SGHTA, CDR2 FQGTGA. The CDR3 nucleotides read TGTGCCAGCAGCTCACCTAGCGGGGGCTACAATGAGCAGTTCTTC. Its translation is CASSSPSGGYNEQFF.

V gene TRBV5-1 combines with J gene TRBJ2-3; 7 bases agree with TRBD1. This CDR3 has 14 residues. V lost 4 bases and J lost 2; bases outside the gene matches: 4. Germline loops: CDR1 SGHRS, CDR2 YFSETQ. Written as DNA, the CDR3 is TGCGCCAGCAGCCAGGGACAGTCCACAGATACGCAGTATTTT. Amino acid sequence: CASSQGQSTDTQYF.

The sample holds one count of this clone. The V and J genes are TRBV30 and TRBJ2-4, with 7 bases identical to TRBD1. V dropped 2 bases and J dropped 2; count of bases not matched to a gene: 6. Germline loops: CDR1 GTSNPN, CDR2 SVGIG (reference sequence). This CDR3 comprises 15 residues. The CDR3 nucleotides are TGTGCCTGGAGTTGGACAGGCGTCTCCAAAAACATTCAGTACTTC. Protein product: CAWSWTGVSKNIQYF.

The chain joins TRBV13 to TRBJ2-5, with 12 bases that match TRBD2. Germline trimming cut 5 bases from V and 4 bases from J; bases unmatched to any gene: 8. CDR3 length: 16 amino acids. Germline V lookup: CDR1 PRHDT, CDR2 FYEKMQ (reference sequence). CDR3 amino acids: CASSPSGGALGETQYF. The CDR3 DNA is TGTGCCAGCAGCCCTAGCGGGGGGGCCCTGGGAGAGACCCAGTACTTC. Filled out from reference TRBV13 and TRBJ2-5, the complete variable domain reads AAGVIQSPRHLIKEKRETATLKCYPIPRHDTVYWYQQGPGQDPQFLISFYEKMQSDKGSIPDRFSAQQFSDYHSELNMSSLELGDSALYFCASSPSGGALGETQYFGPGTRLLVL.

V is TRBV28 and J is TRBJ1-1; D not resolved. The CDR3 has 13 residues. From germline, CDR1 is MDHEN and CDR2 SYDVKM. V lost 6 bases to trimming and J lost 4 bases, with 12 bases between them. CDR3 amino acids: CASRTGRSTEAFF. Written as DNA, the CDR3 is TGTGCCAGCAGGACCGGTAGGAGCACTGAAGCTTTCTTT.